This T cell receptor (beta chain) comes out of a study of blood T cells in healthy people across ages. Using a J-beta primer mix together with a sample-barcoded 5' primer, a second PCR was run for about 6 to 12 cycles. One entry per CDR3 protein, called by TCRdb with MiXCR from the 5' RACE reads. The sample comprises approximately 1,700,000 distinct CDR3 sequences, about 39% of which are singletons, and roughly 23% rests with the top ten. The source of this sequence is a human donor in good health. Sequencing input: blood.

CDR3 nucleotides: TGTGCCAGCAGTGCCAGGACCAGCGCAACCCACAATGAGCAGTTCTTC. It translates to CASSARTSATHNEQFF. The chain has TRBV2 and TRBJ2-1; D is unclear. This CDR3 contains 16 residues. The germline V gene has CDR1 SNHLY and CDR2 FYNNEI. Trimming removed 4 bases at V and 5 bases at J, with 18 bases between.